The clone carrying this T cell receptor beta chain was seen once. Its antigen remains unknown. The assay was immunoSEQ multiplex PCR, and TCRdb's table has in-frame clones only and misses some. This table has around 50,000 clones, 70% to 90% appearing once. This CDR3 contains 17 residues. V lost 4 bases to trimming and J lost 5 bases; unmatched junction nucleotides: 6. Germline loops: CDR1 MDHEN, CDR2 SYDVKM. These data are taken from a study of graft-versus-host responses after intestinal transplantation. Background on the study: Anti-thymocyte globulin induction preceded roughly 3 years of tacrolimus and steroid maintenance in all recipients. Study-level findings and limits: Individuals who had graft-donor T cell macrochimerism had allografts that showed high graft-versus-host to host-versus-graft clonal ratios.

Sequencing used PBMCs, obtained 26 days after transplant. The receptor was derived from a human patient who received an intestinal transplant, so some T cells may come from the graft donor. The chain has TRBV28 and TRBJ2-2; 14 positions agree with TRBD2. CDR3 in amino acids: CASSYPGLAGGTGELFF. CDR3 sequence (DNA): TGTGCCAGCAGTTACCCCGGACTAGCGGGGGGAACCGGGGAGCTGTTTTTT.